A selection of T cell receptor beta chains follows, all from one sample in a study of blood T cells in healthy people across ages. TCRdb ran MiXCR on the 5' RACE reads and lists one entry per CDR3 protein. The sample lists roughly 730,000 distinct CDR3 sequences; roughly 50% were seen once. The sample consisted of blood. The source is a man between 35 and 55 years old in good health. The CDR3 runs from the conserved cysteine through the conserved F or W. A D gene is named only where the DNA matches it firmly. Clone size, where shown, is once, few, many, or a class for clones that have expanded.

D,size,J,V,CDR3,DNA
TRBD1,NA,TRBJ2-4,TRBV5-1,CASSFGQGAAKNIQYF,TGCGCCAGCAGCTTCGGACAGGGGGCGGCCAAAAACATTCAGTACTTC
NA,few,TRBJ2-7,TRBV27,CASSPTGYSYEQYF,TGTGCCAGCAGTCCGACAGGATACTCCTACGAGCAGTACTTC
TRBD1,once,TRBJ2-3,TRBV20-1,CSASDREFTYF,TGCAGTGCTAGCGACAGGGAATTTACGTATTTT
TRBD1,NA,TRBJ2-7,TRBV5-1,CASARNPGQGFYEQYF,TGCGCCAGCGCTAGAAATCCGGGACAGGGGTTCTACGAGCAGTACTTC
NA,NA,TRBJ1-1,TRBV7-9,CASSISGTEAFF,TGTGCCAGCAGCATAAGTGGGACGGAAGCTTTCTTT
NA,few,TRBJ2-6,TRBV10-3,CAIRVSGSSGANVLTF,TGTGCCATCAGGGTTAGTGGGAGCTCTGGGGCCAACGTCCTGACTTTC
NA,NA,TRBJ2-7,TRBV9,CASSVSGSVHEQYF,TGTGCCAGCAGCGTATCGGGTAGCGTACACGAGCAGTACTTC
TRBD2,NA,TRBJ2-7,TRBV10-3,CAISASGLTYEQYF,TGTGCCATCAGCGCTAGCGGGTTGACTTACGAGCAGTACTTC
NA,NA,TRBJ2-5,TRBV25-1,CASSEGNQETQYF,TGTGCCAGCAGTGAGGGCAACCAAGAGACCCAGTACTTC
TRBD2,few,TRBJ2-3,TRBV3-1,CASSRSSGGLTDTQYF,TGTGCCAGCAGCCGATCGAGCGGGGGTCTCACAGATACGCAGTATTTT
NA,once,TRBJ1-2,TRBV5-6,CASSRVSAGYTF,TGTGCCAGCAGCCGAGTCAGTGCCGGCTACACCTTC
NA,NA,TRBJ2-1,TRBV11-2,CASSLEDLTGNEQFF,TGTGCCAGCAGCTTAGAAGACTTGACCGGTAATGAGCAGTTCTTC
NA,few,TRBJ1-4,TRBV5-6,CASSSQGTRGEKLFF,TGTGCCAGCAGCTCGCAGGGGACAAGAGGGGAAAAACTGTTTTTT